This entry is about one TCR beta chain. Its antigen is currently not known. No qualities accompany the bases; no much larger clone lies one base away. In the same sample, other DNA sequences code for this CDR3. This specimen belongs to a study of cytomegalovirus exposure and HLA in healthy donors listed by TCRdb under 2017. In terms of the full investigation: An earlier analysis of about 560 of the donors reported about 260 Gb of sequence data and around 110 million unique TCR beta sequences obtained from about 179 million T cells. Around 300 gigabases of sequencing data and tens of millions of unique TCR sequences were included in an early release covering several hundred HLA-typed donors. Of the roughly 410 genotyped donors, less than 85% were placed in the genetic ancestry cluster associated with self-reported Caucasian donors. The aim of the study was to test whether cataloging public T cell receptors could identify signatures of past pathogen exposure. The study used immunosequencing to profile the T cell repertoires of approximately 690 subjects and linked those repertoires to cytomegalovirus serostatus. Along with the approximately 700-subject first cohort, a separate validation cohort of over 90 different subjects was used. To predict cytomegalovirus infection status, the study brought together high-throughput TCR immunosequencing, statistical association of individual TCRs with disease status, and machine learning. A later analysis re-examined previously published TCR beta repertoires from over 500 donors and added high-resolution HLA genotyping to investigate patterns of TCR occurrence. In the later analysis, no new phenotypic data were used to find candidate immune exposures; instead, reliance was placed on TCR beta sequences and their occurrence across donors. An earlier analysis of some 500 of the donors applied high-throughput TCR beta sequencing to assess whether each TCR beta V gene segment acted as functional or pseudogenic. Donor age, sex, ethnicity and CMV serostatus were compiled alongside the repertoire data. A later genetic analysis took genome-wide SNP genotypes for about 55% of the 666 donors and used that subset as a discovery cohort. Every discovery cohort repertoire had been produced on one sequencing platform. Class I and class II HLA loci were covered by the typing at four-digit resolution. The number of donors typed differed by locus, with roughly 629-640 for A, B, C, DRB1 and DQB1, about 500 for DQA1, approximately 580 for DPA1, and over 400 for DPB1. Because of strong linkage in the cohort, five DR-DQ haplotypes were treated as single units for association and clustering. Across under 500 genotyped donors of the cohort, an average of approximately 220,000 unique TCR beta nucleotide sequences per donor were sequenced, and roughly 17% of those sequences were non-productive.

V loses 5 bases of germline sequence and J loses 4 bases, and the interval between the two ends is 13 bases. Spanning cysteine to phenylalanine, the CDR3 consists of 14 amino acids. CDR3 DNA only is kept here, 42 bases in frame from base 1. CDR1 and CDR2 (MNHEY, SVGAGI) derive from the germline V gene. Overall study outcomes, separate from this receptor: A further reported finding was that TCR beta sequences accurately predicted the HLA-A and HLA-B alleles for most subjects in the first cohort. Because HLA typing was missing for some donors at each locus, association tests included only the typed subset. Across donors, most TCR sequences were observed very rarely, whereas some public TCRs were present in many individuals. Correlated functional status among segregating V segments might be attributable to linkage disequilibrium, but an unknown experimental factor could not be ruled out. Three of the identified cytomegalovirus-associated TCR beta chains were confirmed in vitro to be specific for cytomegalovirus antigens. CMV serostatus was the only immune exposure information available for the cohort. Sequencing depth was assumed to be roughly uniform across donors in the presence/absence analyses, though that assumption may not hold. In both the original and validation cohorts, the classifier was reported to diagnose cytomegalovirus status with high specificity and sensitivity. In a later analysis, HLA-associated TCR beta chains were found to be more clonally expanded and to have lower generation probabilities than equally common non-associated chains. In a later analysis, the rate of TCR association differed among HLA loci, with DRB1 alleles having the most associated TCRs and HLA-C alleles having the fewest. Because the 87-base-pair reads could not distinguish some IMGT-functional V segments, including TRBV6-2 and TRBV6-3, those segments were excluded. Assigning TCR associations to individual alleles was difficult when HLA alleles, especially DR and DQ, strongly co-occurred. In a later analysis, around 17,000 TCR beta sequences were associated with specific HLA alleles at a false discovery rate of 0.05. A later analysis reported that several top co-occurrence clusters appeared linked to parvovirus B19, influenza, CMV and Epstein-Barr virus. The study gave a list of some 150 TCR beta chains associated with cytomegalovirus. In a later genetic analysis, a missense DCLRE1C variant was associated with V-gene and J-gene trimming of TCR beta chains, and the association was replicated in an independent cohort. According to a later genetic analysis, donors in an Asian-associated ancestry cluster had fewer N-insertions in productive TCRs than the approximately 630-donor mean. The earlier analysis of around 600 of the donors excluded 15 to 20 rarely observed V segments, including chromosome 9 orphons, because counts were too low. In a later analysis, most CMV-associated TCR beta chains were found to appear HLA-restricted, with HLA associations seemingly driven largely by CMV exposure. A cluster of highly shared sequence variants was judged likely to be a technical artifact of the sequencing pipeline. This cohort had only TCR beta chains sequenced, and the lack of alpha or paired-chain data limited which features could be detected. According to the authors, the approach could potentially be generalized to other disease states and immunological phenotypes. Broadly in line with IMGT annotations, most TCR beta V segments showed up in productive rearrangements about 90% or about 30% of the time in an earlier analysis of around 600 of the donors.

Library prep was done by the immunoSEQ multiplex PCR assay. For the multiplex PCR, a mixture combining 60 forward primers for TCR Vbeta segments and 13 reverse primers for TCR Jbeta segments was used. The CDR3 region of rearranged TCR beta genes was amplified from genomic DNA with a multiplex PCR assay. Amplified TCR beta libraries were sequenced as 87-base-pair reads on the Illumina HiSeq System. The original pipeline was this. In a later analysis, tens of millions of unique TCR beta chains were counted across the approximately 640 repertoires, and roughly 11 million of these chains were shared by at least two donors. Raw reads were error-corrected and collapsed into unique sequences with a nearest-neighbor algorithm that merged closely related sequences to remove PCR and sequencing errors. Alignment of CDR3 sequences to IMGT reference sequences was used to assign V, D and J gene segments. For a sequence to be retained, a match of at least six nucleotides was required to both a V gene segment and a J gene segment. A rearrangement counted as productive if the CDR3 had no stop codons and remained in frame with V and J, and every other rearrangement counted as non-productive. CDR3 was defined by IMGT convention, running from the second conserved V-encoded cysteine to the conserved J-encoded phenylalanine. The earlier analysis of about 610 of the donors excluded any sequence lacking an unambiguous match to a single V gene segment. In an earlier analysis of roughly 600 of the donors, a V segment was called functional when productive rearrangements were above 56.7%, and segregating when the standard deviation between donors exceeded 5%. A statistical classification framework was built to diagnose cytomegalovirus status from the catalog of TCR beta chain sequences. V and J gene assignment, in a later analysis, came from comparing TCR nucleotide sequences with IMGT/GENE-DB human TR gene sequences. Using the TCRdist pipeline, a later analysis assigned CDR3 sequences along with most-parsimonious VDJ recombination scenarios. In a later analysis, each TCR beta chain was defined by its CDR3 amino acid sequence together with its V-gene family, and reads without a unique V-gene family were excluded. A later analysis removed nearly 600 highly shared, low-generation-probability nucleotide sequences to deal with suspected cross-contamination and a sequencing artifact. For each public chain, a later analysis derived a clonal expansion index from normalized ranks of inferred template counts within each repertoire. A later analysis computed generation probabilities with a VDJ recombination model fitted to out-of-frame rearrangements, and checked the results against IGoR. Hypergeometric tests were used in a later analysis to score TCR-TCR, TCR-HLA and TCR-CMV co-occurrence, with a repertoire-size bias correction applied to the TCR pairs. False discovery rates were estimated in a later analysis by permuting HLA or CMV assignments 20 times. A later analysis grouped co-occurring TCRs with DBSCAN, adding TCRdist sequence similarity when clustering within HLA-allele-positive subsets. Repertoires with fewer than 30,000 or more than 120,000 public chains, plus five repertoires with anomalous nucleotide sharing, were excluded from co-occurrence clustering. This immuneACCESS table, as held by TCRdb, lists in-frame sequences with V and J called but not all clones. Of the missing ones, under half trace to an unresolved V gene in checked studies; the others have no known cause. V, J and clone size were drawn from that table, and D and trimming were deduced from the DNA. Counted in this sample were over 100,000 clones; approximately 77% of them appeared once. Jointly, the top ten make up around 1.3% of the sample.

The cohort consisted of 666 healthy bone marrow donors. Cohort members were all nominally healthy when sampled, although unrecorded immune exposures were likely present. The donor tested CMV seronegative and was one of the 352 seronegative cohort members. Every donor gave a peripheral blood sample, and the peripheral blood mononuclear cells from that sample were used for TCR beta sequencing. The Qiagen DNeasy Blood Extraction Kit was used to extract genomic DNA from the blood cell samples. The material sequenced was PBMCs. The TCR comes from a middle-aged woman in good health and CMV-seronegative. The chain was built from TRBV6-5 and TRBJ2-3; the D gene is possibly TRBD2, with 7 bases matching. The DNA reads TGTGCCAGCAGTCCCCGGGGGGCGGCAGATACGCAGTATTTT. Protein translation: CASSPRGAADTQYF.